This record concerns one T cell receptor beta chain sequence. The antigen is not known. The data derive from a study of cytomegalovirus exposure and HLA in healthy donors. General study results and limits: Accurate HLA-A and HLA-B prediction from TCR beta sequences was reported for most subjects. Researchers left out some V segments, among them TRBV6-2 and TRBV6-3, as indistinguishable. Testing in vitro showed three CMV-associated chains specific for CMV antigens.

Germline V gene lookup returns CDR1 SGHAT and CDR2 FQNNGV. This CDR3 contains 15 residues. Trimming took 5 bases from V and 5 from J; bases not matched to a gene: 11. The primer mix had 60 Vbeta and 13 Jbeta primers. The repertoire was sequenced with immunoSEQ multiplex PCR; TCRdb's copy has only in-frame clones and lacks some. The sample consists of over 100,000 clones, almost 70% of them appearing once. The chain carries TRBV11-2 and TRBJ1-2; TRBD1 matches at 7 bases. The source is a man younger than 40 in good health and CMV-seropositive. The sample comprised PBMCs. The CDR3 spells CASSATTGLGYGYTF. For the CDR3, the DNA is TGTGCCAGCAGCGCAACGACAGGGTTGGGATATGGCTACACCTTC. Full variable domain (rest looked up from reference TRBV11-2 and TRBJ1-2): EAGVAQSPRYKIIEKRQSVAFWCNPISGHATLYWYQQILGQGPKLLIQFQNNGVVDDSQLPKDRFSAERLKGVDSTLKIQPAKLEDSAVYLCASSATTGLGYGYTFGSGTRLTVV.